The entry below gives a single T cell receptor (beta chain) sequence along with its context. The antigen it recognizes is unknown. Base qualities are not provided; no much larger clone lies one nucleotide away. Deletion took 10 bases off V and 4 bases off J, with a span of 14 bases between the germline ends. Taken from cysteine to phenylalanine, the CDR3 has 14 residues. Here the CDR3 DNA is all that survives: 42 bases in frame from base 1. CDR1 and CDR2, per the germline V gene, are MRHNA and SNTAGT. These data come from a study of neurological immune-mediated disorders (dated by TCRdb to between 2018 and 2021). With respect to the entire study: Using UMI-based sequencing, the study compared peripheral blood TCR-beta repertoires from patients with HTLV-I-associated myelopathy (HAM/TSP), patients with multiple sclerosis, and healthy controls. Longitudinal samples, technical triplicates and paired sorted CD4+ and CD8+ T-cell subsets, alongside PBMC samples, were included among the roughly 96 TCR-beta libraries. The cohort was made up of approximately 71 subjects, consisting of about 14 HAM/TSP patients, roughly 35 multiple sclerosis patients and around 20 healthy controls. Points the paper makes about the study in general: No identical CDR3 amino acid sequences were shared among expanded clones across subjects, suggesting private TCR-beta repertoires in all groups. TCR clonal expansion was highest in HAM/TSP patients and lowest in MS patients, with MS patients falling below even healthy controls.

Sorted-subset TCR libraries were prepared from about 1 million sorted CD4+ or CD8+ T cells. PBMCs were separated from peripheral blood using Ficoll-Hypaque density gradient centrifugation and then cryopreserved in liquid nitrogen. Paired sorted CD4+ and CD8+ subsets came from healthy controls, HAM/TSP patients and MS patients. cDNA was synthesized by template-switch 5'RACE using a primer with a 10-nucleotide random unique molecular identifier that tagged each TCR transcript. Each sequencing run produced over 160 million TCR-beta sequences covering 15-18 subjects. Total RNA was extracted with the RNeasy kit. The KAPA Real-time Library Amplification kit was used to amplify TCR-beta VDJ regions with primers targeting the TCR constant region and the 5'RACE anchor. A first PCR added sample indexes and Illumina adaptors, and a second PCR then raised library yield. The roughly 650 bp TCR product was size-selected on a 2% E-gel SizeSelection system after Ampure bead purification. Before pooling, libraries had their quality checked on a Bioanalyzer, their concentration measured with Qubit, and their quantity determined with the Kapa Library Quantification kit. Libraries were sequenced paired-end 2 x 150 bp on an Illumina HiSeq 2500. To increase sequence diversity, 25-30% phiX was spiked into each library pool. Regarding the original processing steps: Quality-filtered reads were processed with the UMI-based MiGEC pipeline, and over 90% of raw TCR sequences were removed by the MiGEC pipeline during error correction. VDJ genes were aligned to IMGT germline references, and clonotypes were defined by unique CDR3 amino acid sequence plus V-J genes. VDJtools evaluated clonal expansion, Shannon diversity and CDR3 relatedness (CalcPairwiseDistances, ClusterSamples); CLCbio workbench built phylogenetic trees. Expanded clones were defined as having at least 8 unique UMIs, based on coefficient-of-variation modelling across technical triplicates. TCRdb cleaned the public reads at Q25 with fastp, built clones with MiXCR and kept in-frame beta chains. CDR3 protein duplicates are merged, each entry listing the most common genes and DNA. The V and J calls were determined by TCRdb, not by the authors. The sample table records 13,000 to 15,000 distinct CDR3 sequences; approximately 13% of these occur just once. The ten largest make up less than 50% of the sample.

The TCR was taken from a female donor with HTLV-1-associated myelopathy (HAM/TSP). Sequenced sample: CD8+ T cells from blood. The sequence joins TRBV6-4 to TRBJ2-6; confidence is insufficient to name the D gene. The DNA sequence is given as TGTGCCATCACTGAGCGTTCCGGGGCCAACGTCCTGACTTTC. Its coded protein is CAITERSGANVLTF.